This T cell receptor beta chain was sequenced during a study of post-analysis software for immune sequencing data. Whole-study results and caveats: People with multiple sclerosis had a significantly lower normalized Chao1 diversity than controls did. A handful of TRBV segments were more frequent in patients than controls; TRBV5-6, TRBV5-1 and TRBV20-1 belonged to this group. F-measure co-clustering was strong for batch-matched samples.

The CDR3 is made up of 14 amino acids. Germline V gene sequence: CDR1 SGHRS, CDR2 YFSETQ. This clonotype was observed once. What it binds is unknown. Mismatch with germline at one junction end may stem from a read error. Researchers reported that TCR beta cDNA libraries carried unique molecular identifiers. TCRdb redid the calling of the PCR reads with MiXCR, one entry per CDR3 protein. The data hold 600,000 to 700,000 distinct CDR3 sequences, with 59% observed a single time. The rearrangement links TRBV5-1 to TRBJ2-2; unclear D gene. This receptor was obtained from a girl aged 2-15 years with multiple sclerosis. Input material: blood. As DNA, the CDR3 is TGCGCCGGCAGCCCCGAAACCGACACCGGGGAGCTGTTTTTT. Translation gives CAGSPETDTGELFF.